This TCR beta chain was found in a study of shared clonotypes between healthy human individuals. The sequenced material, unsorted PBMC DNA, was run on ten immunoSEQ deep assay plates. Produced via immunoSEQ multiplex PCR; TCRdb's table is partial and in-frame only. The top ten clones hold about 12% of a sample with about 510,000 clones, about 79% of them seen once. Notes on this clone: Its antigen remains unidentified.

General study findings and limits: The researchers took only blood, and tissue repertoires probably look different. Measured sharing among donors was expected to vary with sequencing depth.

This TCR was recovered from a woman between 35 and 50 years old in good health. Some clones in this sample may be carry-over from other donors' samples. Input material: PBMCs.

CDR3 sequence (DNA): TGCAGTGCTAGGGGACAGGCTCAGTACTTC. Protein product: CSARGQAQYF. The chain has TRBV20-1 and TRBJ2-4; TRBD1 matches at 8 bases. Germline-derived CDR1 and CDR2 are DFQATT and SNEGSKA (reference sequence). The CDR3 totals 10 residues. The junction had 1 base not matched to a gene; V was cut back by 3 bases and J by 12 bases.